The 19 T cell receptor beta chains below were found in one sample sequenced in a study of blood T cell repertoires in COVID-19. Data came from immunoSEQ multiplex PCR; TCRdb stores just in-frame clones and leaves some out. The sample consists of roughly 250,000 clones, 80% to 85% of them appearing once. The specimen was peripheral blood. The receptor source for this set is an older woman with active or convalescent COVID-19.

This chain joins TRBV29-1 and TRBJ2-1, with TRBD2 matching over 7 bases. This CDR3 is built from 13 residues. From germline, CDR1 is SQVTM and CDR2 ANQGSEA. J gave up 6 bases and V 4 bases, and 6 bases lay outside the gene matches. The DNA for the CDR3 is TGCAGCGTTGTACGGGGGGAGGGCAATGAGCAGTTCTTC. It codes for CSVVRGEGNEQFF.

This clone was detected once. This chain connects TRBV3-1 (or the pseudogene TRBV3-2) to TRBJ1-1; D possibly corresponds to TRBD1 (5 bases). V lost 1 base to trimming and J lost 5 bases, with 14 bases between them. Germline CDR1 LGHDT, CDR2 YNNKEL (reference sequence). The CDR3 runs to 15 residues. CDR3 coding DNA: TGTGCCAGCAGCCAAGGGGTTCAGGGATGGACTGAAGCTTTCTTT. It translates to CASSQGVQGWTEAFF.

V and J are TRBV29-1 and TRBJ1-5; no clear D gene. With 6 bases removed from V and 0 bases from J, the gap between germline ends came to 12 bases. CDR1 and CDR2 (germline): SQVTM, ANQGSEA. The CDR3 has 14 residues. The CDR3 spells CSVRETDSNQPQHF. In DNA form, the CDR3 reads TGCAGCGTGAGGGAGACTGATAGCAATCAGCCCCAGCATTTT.

The table lists this clone with a count of one. This sequence joins TRBV18 and TRBJ1-4; D not certain. The CDR3 is 18 residues long. Germline lookup yields CDR1 KGHSH and CDR2 LQKENI. V lost 4 bases to trimming and J lost 0 bases, with 18 bases between them. The CDR3: CASSQASSDGATNEKLFF. The CDR3 bases are TGTGCCAGCTCACAGGCGAGTTCAGACGGGGCAACTAATGAAAAACTGTTTTTT.

This chain connects TRBV6-2 or TRBV6-3 to TRBJ1-3; 7 nucleotides line up with TRBD1. The trim removed 5 bases at V and 0 bases at J, leaving 7 bases unmatched. CDR1 and CDR2 (germline): MNHEY, SVGEGT. This CDR3 spans 16 amino acids. In DNA, the CDR3 is TGTGCCAGCAGTAACGCCCGGGACAGCTCTGGAAACACCATATATTTT. This codes for CASSNARDSSGNTIYF.

The chain recombines TRBV12-3 or TRBV12-4 with TRBJ2-7, with TRBD2 matching over 8 bases. V lost 5 bases to trimming and J lost 9 bases; unmatched junction nucleotides: 6. This CDR3 has 12 residues. CDR3 nucleotides: TGTGCCAGCAGTCCCGGGGGGGCGGTGCAGTACTTC. Translated: CASSPGGAVQYF.

The chain links TRBV6-1 to TRBJ2-7, with 7 bases fitting TRBD1. The CDR3 extends over 15 amino acids. Germline CDR1 and CDR2: MNHNS and SASEGT. V lost 2 bases to trimming and J lost 2 bases; unmatched junction nucleotides: 6. The CDR3 sequence: CASSERQGVTYEQYF. DNA for the CDR3: TGTGCCAGCAGTGAAAGGCAGGGGGTTACCTACGAGCAGTACTTC.

The chain couples TRBV7-6 to TRBJ2-2, with TRBD1 identical over 7 bases. Germline CDR1 SGHVS, CDR2 FNYEAQ. Unmatched junction bases numbered 11, after V lost 4 bases and J lost 6 bases. This CDR3 region has 16 residues. The DNA of the CDR3 is TGTGCCAGCAGCTCTATTCAGGGGGATGTGGCCGGGGAGCTGTTTTTT. Translation gives CASSSIQGDVAGELFF.

The chain couples TRBV6-2 or TRBV6-3 to TRBJ2-1, with 8 bases that match TRBD2. With 0 bases clipped from V and 12 bases from J, the junction kept 4 bases outside the gene matches. The germline V gene encodes CDR1 MNHEY and CDR2 SVGEGT. This CDR3 is 13 amino acids long. CDR3 sequence reads: CASSYSVREGQFF. CDR3 bases: TGTGCCAGCAGTTACTCTGTCCGGGAGGGGCAGTTCTTC.

The J gene is TRBJ2-2, the V gene TRBV4-3, with D possibly matching TRBD1 (6 bases). Looked up from germline, CDR1 is LGHNA and CDR2 is YSLEER. The V end lost 0 bases, the J end lost 4 bases, and 9 bases lay between the germline ends. The CDR3 has 15 residues. This CDR3 reads CASSQDIRGTGELFF. CDR3 in DNA: TGCGCCAGCAGCCAAGACATCAGGGGCACCGGGGAGCTGTTTTTT.

This clone was detected only once. The chain joins TRBV19 to TRBJ2-7, with 11 bases lining up with TRBD1. Germline V gene data show CDR1 as LNHDA and CDR2 as SQIVND (reference sequence). V shed 8 bases, J shed 4 bases, and the junction held 4 bases outside the gene matches. There are 13 residues in the CDR3. The CDR3 sequence: CASRDRGKYEQYF. The CDR3, as DNA: TGTGCCAGTCGGGACAGGGGGAAGTACGAGCAGTACTTC.

This sequence joins TRBV10-3 and TRBJ1-1; TRBD1 aligns across 10 bases. Trimming at V came to 2 bases and at J to 3 bases, leaving 3 bases not matched to a gene. This CDR3 has 15 residues. Looked up from germline, CDR1 is ENHRY and CDR2 is SYGVKD. CDR3 in DNA: TGTGCCATCAGTGAGGGGGGGACAGGGGACACTGAAGCTTTCTTT. As protein: CAISEGGTGDTEAFF.

This chain links TRBV2 with TRBJ2-3, with D unclear. This CDR3 is built from 15 residues. V lost 7 bases to trimming and J lost 5 bases, with 19 bases between them. Germline CDR1 reads SNHLY; CDR2 reads FYNNEI. The CDR3 nucleotides read TGTGCCAGCAAGTGGAGACTCGCTTTAGGAGATACGCAGTATTTT. Its translation: CASKWRLALGDTQYF.

CDR3 DNA sequence: TGCGCCAGCAGCTCAGATCCTCCCTATGGCTACACCTTC. It translates to CASSSDPPYGYTF. This chain links TRBV5-1 with TRBJ1-2; D not certain. Germline V lookup: CDR1 SGHRS, CDR2 YFSETQ. This CDR3 region has 13 residues. V was shortened by 3 bases and J by 4 bases, with 10 bases between the two germline ends.

The chain joins TRBV28 to TRBJ1-4; D is perhaps TRBD1 (5 bases). This CDR3 region has 16 residues. Trimming took off 3 bases at V and 8 bases at J, with 19 bases between the two ends. CDR1 is MDHEN and CDR2 is SYDVKM in the germline V gene. The CDR3 DNA follows: TGTGCCAGCAGTTTGGGGGGACGGCAAGTCGGCGAAAAACTGTTTTTT. Amino acids: CASSLGGRQVGEKLFF.

V is TRBV6-1 and J is TRBJ1-5; 11 nucleotides align to TRBD1. V lost 5 bases, J lost 6 bases, and 6 bases stayed unmatched. CDR1 is MNHNS, CDR2 SASEGT, per germline. CDR3 size: 15 residues. CDR3 in amino acids: CASSSSGTGGQPQHF. The CDR3 DNA is TGTGCCAGCAGTTCCAGTGGGACAGGGGGTCAGCCCCAGCATTTT.

V gene TRBV7-9 combines with J gene TRBJ1-2; 8 bases fit TRBD1. Germline values: CDR1 SEHNR, CDR2 FQNEAQ (reference sequence). With V trimmed by 3 bases and J by 2 bases, 5 bases remained unmatched. The CDR3 loop spans 15 amino acids. The CDR3 loop reads CASSFDRGGNYGYTF. The CDR3 bases are TGTGCCAGCAGCTTTGACAGGGGAGGAAACTATGGCTACACCTTC.

With respect to this clone: The junction shows a germline mismatch at one end, possibly a read error. The rearrangement uses TRBV24-1 and TRBJ1-3; D is ambiguous. The CDR3 is made up of 16 amino acids. From germline, CDR1 is KGHDR and CDR2 SFDVKD. The CDR3 sequence is CATSDWILIRRNTIYF. The CDR3 DNA is TGTGCCACCAGTGATTGGATACTCATAAGGAGAAATACCATATATTTT.

This sequence joins TRBV30 and TRBJ2-6; D is ambiguous. Germline loops: CDR1 GTSNPN, CDR2 SVGIG (reference sequence). V lost 3 bases, J lost 4 bases, and 10 bases lay in between. This CDR3 has 14 residues. CDR3 coding DNA: TGTGCCTGGAGGATTTTCCGGGGGGCCAACGTCCTGACTTTC. Amino acids: CAWRIFRGANVLTF.